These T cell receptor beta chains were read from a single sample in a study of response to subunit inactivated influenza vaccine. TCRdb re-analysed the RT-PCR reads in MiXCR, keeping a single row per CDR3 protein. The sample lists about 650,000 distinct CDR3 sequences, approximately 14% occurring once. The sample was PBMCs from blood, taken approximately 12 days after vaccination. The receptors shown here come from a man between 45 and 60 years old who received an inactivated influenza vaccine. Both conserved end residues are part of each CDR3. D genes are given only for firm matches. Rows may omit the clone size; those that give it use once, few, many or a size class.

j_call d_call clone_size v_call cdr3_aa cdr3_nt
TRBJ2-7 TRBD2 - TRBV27 CASSSRLAGLHEQYF TGTGCCAGCAGTTCGCGACTAGCGGGACTACACGAGCAGTACTTC
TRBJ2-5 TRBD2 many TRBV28 CASSSPAGGETQYF TGTGCCAGCAGTTCCCCAGCGGGGGGTGAGACCCAGTACTTC
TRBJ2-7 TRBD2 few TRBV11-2 CASSLVGLAGVYEQYF TGTGCCAGCAGCTTAGTAGGATTAGCGGGAGTTTACGAGCAGTACTTC
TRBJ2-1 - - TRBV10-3 CAINTPGDNEQFF TGTGCCATCAATACTCCGGGGGACAATGAGCAGTTCTTC
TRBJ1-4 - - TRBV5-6 CASSLRQFNEKLFF TGTGCCAGCAGCTTGAGGCAGTTTAATGAAAAACTGTTTTTT
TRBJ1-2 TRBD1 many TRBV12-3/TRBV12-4 CASSPNRGQGDGYTF TGTGCCAGCAGTCCGAACAGGGGGCAGGGGGATGGCTACACCTTC
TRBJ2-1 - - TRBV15 CATSRDRGAWYNEQFF TGTGCCACCAGCAGAGATCGGGGGGCTTGGTACAATGAGCAGTTCTTC
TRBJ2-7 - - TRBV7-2 CASSLRAAREWEQYF TGTGCCAGCAGCTTAAGGGCGGCCCGGGAGTGGGAGCAGTACTTC
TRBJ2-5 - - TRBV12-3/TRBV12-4 CASSTRGSPETQYF TGTGCCAGCAGCACCCGGGGCTCCCCAGAGACCCAGTACTTC
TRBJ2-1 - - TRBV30 CAWSVGGREFF TGTGCCTGGAGCGTAGGGGGTAGGGAGTTCTTC
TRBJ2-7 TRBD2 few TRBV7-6 CASGAGDEQYF TGTGCCAGCGGAGCGGGAGACGAGCAGTACTTC
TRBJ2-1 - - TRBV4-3 CASSQDRPQSSYNEQFF TGCGCCAGCAGCCAAGATAGGCCACAGAGCTCCTACAATGAGCAGTTCTTC
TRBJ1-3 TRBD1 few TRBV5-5 CASRGDSSGNTIYF TGTGCCAGCAGGGGGGACAGCTCTGGAAACACCATATATTTT
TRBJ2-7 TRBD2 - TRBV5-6 CASGPGGSPYEQYF TGTGCCAGCGGCCCCGGGGGGTCCCCCTACGAGCAGTACTTC
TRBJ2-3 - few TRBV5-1 CASSAGQSTDTQYF TGCGCCAGCAGCGCGGGACAGAGCACAGATACGCAGTATTTT
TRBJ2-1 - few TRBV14 CASSRSGSEQFF TGTGCCAGCAGCCGGTCGGGCAGCGAGCAGTTCTTC
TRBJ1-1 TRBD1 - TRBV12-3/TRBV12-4 CASTDRGVNTEAFF TGTGCCAGCACCGACAGGGGGGTGAACACTGAAGCTTTCTTT
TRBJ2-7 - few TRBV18 CASSPVLSTRRYEQYF TGTGCCAGCTCACCGGTCCTCTCAACTCGCAGGTACGAGCAGTACTTC
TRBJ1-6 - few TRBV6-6 CASGTVNSPLHF TGTGCCAGCGGGACGGTCAATTCACCCCTCCACTTT
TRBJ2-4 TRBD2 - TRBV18 CASSPQRGSAGAKNIQYF TGTGCCAGCTCACCGCAGCGGGGGAGCGCGGGGGCCAAAAACATTCAGTACTTC
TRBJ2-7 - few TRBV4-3 CASSPTEGRAQYF TGCGCCAGCAGCCCGACGGAGGGGCGAGCCCAGTACTTC
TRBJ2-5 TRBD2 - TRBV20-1 CSARGFGRLAGVGETQYF TGCAGTGCTAGAGGATTTGGGAGACTAGCGGGAGTAGGAGAGACCCAGTACTTC
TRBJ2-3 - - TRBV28 CASSLRAQGSSSTDTQYF TGTGCCAGCAGTTTAAGGGCACAGGGTTCCTCTAGCACAGATACGCAGTATTTT
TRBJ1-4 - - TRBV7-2 CASASSGTPYEKLFF TGTGCCAGCGCTAGCTCCGGGACCCCGTATGAAAAACTGTTTTTT
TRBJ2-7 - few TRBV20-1 CSARLGGHRYEQYF TGCAGTGCTAGATTAGGGGGACACCGCTACGAGCAGTACTTC
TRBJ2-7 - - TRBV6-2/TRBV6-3 CASSLTGISYEQYF TGTGCCAGCAGCTTGACAGGAATCTCCTACGAGCAGTACTTC
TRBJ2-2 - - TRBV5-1 CASSSRANNRGTGELFF TGCGCCAGCAGCTCGAGGGCTAATAACAGAGGTACCGGGGAGCTGTTTTTT
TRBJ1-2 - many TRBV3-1 CASSPGALYGYTF TGTGCCAGCAGCCCGGGGGCTCTCTATGGCTACACCTTC
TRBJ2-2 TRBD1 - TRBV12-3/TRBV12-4 CASSRTGRVGYTGELFF TGTGCCAGCAGTCGGACAGGGCGAGTTGGGTACACCGGGGAGCTGTTTTTT
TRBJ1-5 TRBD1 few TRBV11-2 CASSFDRDGNQPQHF TGTGCCAGCAGCTTCGACAGGGATGGCAATCAGCCCCAGCATTTT
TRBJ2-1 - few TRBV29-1 CSVEYESNEQFF TGCAGCGTTGAATACGAGTCAAATGAGCAGTTCTTC
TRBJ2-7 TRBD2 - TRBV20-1 CSAPGLTPYEQYF TGCAGTGCTCCGGGACTAACCCCCTACGAGCAGTACTTC
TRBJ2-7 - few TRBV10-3 CAISDISKQRYF TGTGCCATCAGTGATATATCAAAGCAGCGGTACTTC
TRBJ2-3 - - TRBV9 CASSVELAQDTQYF TGTGCCAGCAGCGTAGAGCTAGCTCAGGATACGCAGTATTTT
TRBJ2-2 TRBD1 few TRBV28 CASSTETGAGELFF TGTGCCAGCAGCACCGAGACAGGGGCCGGGGAGCTGTTTTTT
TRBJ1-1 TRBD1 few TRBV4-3 CASSQDLDRELNTEAFF TGCGCCAGCAGCCAAGATCTGGACAGGGAACTGAACACTGAAGCTTTCTTT
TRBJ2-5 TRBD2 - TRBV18 CASSIGLAGGGETQYF TGTGCCAGCTCAATCGGACTAGCGGGAGGAGGAGAGACCCAGTACTTC
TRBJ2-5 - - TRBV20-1 CSARDPGGENAETQYF TGCAGTGCTAGAGATCCCGGCGGGGAAAATGCGGAGACCCAGTACTTC